This is a list of T cell receptor beta chains from one sample in a study of T cell responses to AZD1222 COVID-19 vaccine. Data came from immunoSEQ multiplex PCR; TCRdb stores just in-frame clones and leaves some out. The sample has 100,000 to 110,000 clones, about 86% seen once. The sample consisted of peripheral blood, taken on day 0 of AZD1222 vaccination. These receptors all stem from an adult in good health. Both conserved end residues are part of each CDR3. Each record gives: V gene, D gene, clone size, J gene, CDR3 length, CDR3 protein, CDR3 DNA. The D gene is left open where the match is weak. The size of a clone is reported for some rows only, either as once, few or many, or as a class for expanded clones.

>TRBV5-1|NA|NA|TRBJ2-7|15
CASSLNGAAFYEQYF
TGCGCCAGCAGCTTGAACGGAGCTGCTTTCTACGAGCAGTACTTC
>TRBV7-3|NA|NA|TRBJ2-7|16
CASNMPPRGLIYEQYF
TGTGCCAGCAATATGCCCCCCAGGGGACTAATCTACGAGCAGTACTTC
>TRBV4-1|NA|NA|TRBJ1-4|19
CASSQDPRGVRATNEKLFF
TGCGCCAGCAGCCAAGATCCGCGGGGGGTCAGGGCAACTAATGAAAAACTGTTTTTT
>TRBV5-1|NA|NA|TRBJ1-1|17
CASSPRLSGVRDTEAFF
TGCGCCAGCAGCCCTCGTCTGTCGGGGGTCAGGGACACTGAAGCTTTCTTT
>TRBV28|TRBD2|NA|TRBJ2-7|16
CASILGGLAGASEQYF
TGTGCCAGCATCCTGGGCGGGCTAGCGGGAGCGAGCGAGCAGTACTTC
>TRBV21-1|NA|NA|TRBJ2-5|14
CASSIGLAGETQYF
TGTGCCAGCAGCATTGGACTAGCAGGGGAGACCCAGTACTTC
>TRBV6-5|NA|NA|TRBJ1-2|11
CASSSRAGYTF
TGTGCCAGCAGCTCCAGGGCCGGCTACACCTTC
>TRBV18|NA|NA|TRBJ2-5|15
CASSPNQGQGETQYF
TGTGCCAGCTCACCGAATCAGGGGCAGGGAGAGACCCAGTACTTC
>TRBV7-3|NA|NA|TRBJ2-1|13
CASSASGIGEQFF
TGTGCCAGCAGCGCCTCCGGGATTGGAGAGCAGTTCTTC
>TRBV19|NA|few|TRBJ2-2|14
CASRNEGRPGELFF
TGTGCCAGTAGGAACGAGGGGAGGCCCGGGGAGCTGTTTTTT
>TRBV3-1/TRBV3-2|NA|few|TRBJ1-1|13
CASSPKGGRGAFF
TGTGCCAGCAGCCCCAAGGGTGGCAGGGGAGCTTTCTTT
>TRBV20-1|TRBD2|NA|TRBJ2-5|18
CSASPHFSGSGYGETQYF
TGCAGTGCTAGTCCCCACTTTAGCGGGAGTGGGTATGGAGAGACCCAGTACTTC
>TRBV4-1|NA|NA|TRBJ2-1|15
CASSTRERTYNEQFF
TGCGCCAGCAGCACCCGGGAGCGGACCTACAATGAGCAGTTCTTC
>TRBV2|TRBD1|NA|TRBJ1-2|16
CASSPGTGGGTYGYTF
TGTGCCAGCAGCCCCGGGACAGGGGGCGGAACCTATGGCTACACCTTC
>TRBV7-8|TRBD2|NA|TRBJ2-1|16
CASSRGVPGLANEQFF
TGTGCCAGCAGCCGAGGGGTCCCGGGACTAGCAAATGAGCAGTTCTTC
>TRBV7-2|TRBD2|NA|TRBJ2-3|17
CASSNYLAGPSTDTQYF
TGTGCCAGCAGCAACTACTTAGCGGGGCCCAGCACAGATACGCAGTATTTT
>TRBV12-3/TRBV12-4|NA|NA|TRBJ1-2|13
CASSFGPRVGYTF
TGTGCCAGCAGTTTCGGCCCGCGGGTAGGCTACACCTTC
>TRBV7-9|NA|NA|TRBJ1-2|14
CASSLRGGNYGYTF
TGTGCCAGCAGCTTACGCGGGGGGAACTATGGCTACACCTTC
>TRBV14|NA|NA|TRBJ1-1|16
CASSQGRDKWNTEAFF
TGTGCCAGCAGCCAAGGGCGGGACAAATGGAACACTGAAGCTTTCTTT
>TRBV6-6|NA|NA|TRBJ1-5|12
CASRGGNQPQHF
TGTGCCAGCAGGGGAGGAAATCAGCCCCAGCATTTT
>TRBV10-3|NA|NA|TRBJ2-3|17
CAIQKGATAGETDTQYF
TGTGCCATCCAGAAAGGGGCCACCGCTGGTGAGACAGATACGCAGTATTTT
>TRBV7-8|NA|NA|TRBJ1-1|15
CASSLGDDRNTEAFF
TGTGCCAGCAGCTTAGGGGACGACAGGAACACTGAAGCTTTCTTT
>TRBV11-2|NA|once|TRBJ1-3|13
CASSYDWGNTIYF
TGTGCCAGCAGCTACGACTGGGGAAACACCATATATTTT
>TRBV5-6|TRBD1|few|TRBJ2-1|14
CASSWTGPYNEQFF
TGTGCCAGCAGCTGGACAGGGCCCTACAATGAGCAGTTCTTC
>TRBV19|NA|NA|TRBJ1-5|15
CASNSLDSLDQPQHF
TGTGCCAGTAACTCCCTGGACAGCCTCGATCAGCCCCAGCATTTT
>TRBV11-2|NA|NA|TRBJ2-5|12
CASSTPLKTQYF
TGTGCCAGCAGCACCCCCCTGAAGACCCAGTACTTC
>TRBV5-5|NA|NA|TRBJ1-6|16
CASSPTWGGFNSPLHF
TGTGCCAGCAGCCCCACCTGGGGGGGCTTCAATTCACCCCTCCACTTT
>TRBV19|NA|NA|TRBJ2-7|14
CASSNSGSAYEQYF
TGTGCCAGTAGTAATTCCGGCAGCGCCTACGAGCAGTACTTC
>TRBV28|TRBD1|NA|TRBJ1-5|14
CASSIMTGRQPQHF
TGTGCCAGCAGTATCATGACAGGGCGACAGCCCCAGCATTTT
>TRBV6-2/TRBV6-3|TRBD2|NA|TRBJ2-1|17
CASSYSVLAGERNEQFF
TGTGCCAGCAGTTACTCCGTGCTAGCGGGGGAAAGAAATGAGCAGTTCTTC
>TRBV28|NA|NA|TRBJ1-2|12
CASSPPVYGYTF
TGTGCCAGCAGTCCCCCCGTCTATGGCTACACCTTC
>TRBV20-1|NA|NA|TRBJ1-2|13
CSASVGGDYGYTF
TGCAGTGCTAGTGTGGGGGGAGACTATGGCTACACCTTC
>TRBV7-9|NA|NA|TRBJ1-4|15
CASSYGGTRGEKLFF
TGTGCCAGCAGCTACGGGGGTACTCGGGGTGAAAAACTGTTTTTT
>TRBV11-3|NA|NA|TRBJ2-7|15
CASSLVGQGISEQYF
TGTGCCAGCAGCTTAGTGGGCCAGGGGATCTCCGAGCAGTACTTC
>TRBV7-3|TRBD2|NA|TRBJ2-2|14
CASSPGTSPGELFF
TGTGCCAGCAGCCCCGGGACTAGTCCCGGGGAGCTGTTTTTT
>TRBV10-2|NA|NA|TRBJ1-6|14
CASSQGPMNSPLHF
TGCGCCAGCTCCCAGGGACCGATGAATTCACCCCTCCACTTT
>TRBV27|NA|NA|TRBJ2-7|13
CASSSTFRYEQYF
TGTGCCAGCAGTTCCACGTTCCGTTACGAGCAGTACTTC
>TRBV5-6|NA|NA|TRBJ1-5|16
CASSLGPGTPNQPQHF
TGTGCCAGCAGCTTGGGGCCCGGGACACCTAATCAGCCCCAGCATTTT
>TRBV19|NA|NA|TRBJ1-2|14
CASSSVAQLNGYTF
TGTGCCAGTAGTAGTGTTGCCCAACTGAATGGCTACACCTTC